The rows below give T cell receptor beta chains drawn from one sample of a study of cytomegalovirus exposure and HLA in healthy donors. Profiled with immunoSEQ multiplex PCR; TCRdb holds only in-frame clones, not every one. Counted here are 150,000 to 200,000 clones, 62% occurring once; the ten biggest clones make up around 3%. What was sequenced was PBMCs. Receptor source: a man in his forties or fifties in good health and CMV-seronegative. Each CDR3 is given with its conserved first and last residue. D genes are given only for firm matches. Clone size is shown for a subset of rows, as once, few, many or a class of expanded clone.

TRBD1,NA,TRBV5-1,TRBJ1-3,CASSLTPQGASGNTIYF,TGCGCCAGCAGCTTGACCCCACAGGGGGCCTCTGGAAACACCATATATTTT
TRBD2,NA,TRBV5-6,TRBJ2-7,CASSKGTSGRYEQYF,TGTGCCAGCAGCAAAGGGACTAGCGGGAGATACGAGCAGTACTTC
TRBD2,once,TRBV7-6,TRBJ2-1,CASSSPYSGDNEQFF,TGTGCCAGCAGCTCTCCTTATAGCGGGGACAATGAGCAGTTCTTC
TRBD1,NA,TRBV5-5,TRBJ2-3,CASSLLVTGGRDTQYF,TGTGCCAGCAGCTTGTTAGTGACAGGGGGAAGGGATACGCAGTATTTT
NA,few,TRBV7-2,TRBJ2-7,CASSLLPGEDKQYF,TGTGCCAGCAGCCTCCTTCCGGGGGAGGACAAGCAGTACTTC
TRBD2,few,TRBV19,TRBJ2-1,CASDPGRASGSNEQFF,TGTGCCAGCGATCCTGGCAGAGCTAGCGGGAGCAATGAGCAGTTCTTC
NA,NA,TRBV7-9,TRBJ2-1,CASPLVLALSYNEQFF,TGTGCCAGCCCCCTGGTTCTAGCACTCTCCTACAATGAGCAGTTCTTC
NA,NA,TRBV29-1,TRBJ2-5,CSVEEGGAETQYF,TGCAGCGTTGAAGAAGGTGGGGCTGAGACCCAGTACTTC
NA,NA,TRBV5-4,TRBJ2-5,CASSQGEAYETQYF,TGTGCCAGCAGCCAAGGGGAGGCCTACGAGACCCAGTACTTC
NA,NA,TRBV29-1,TRBJ2-7,CSVYLSYEQYF,TGCAGCGTTTACCTGTCGTACGAGCAGTACTTC
TRBD1,few,TRBV7-9,TRBJ2-7,CSSSSGQGLSYEQYF,TGTTCCAGCAGCTCCGGACAGGGGCTCTCCTACGAGCAGTACTTC
NA,NA,TRBV6-1,TRBJ2-7,CASSEGDSGFVMEQYF,TGTGCCAGCAGTGAAGGGGACAGCGGGTTTGTAATGGAGCAGTACTTC
NA,NA,TRBV6-5,TRBJ2-7,CASSRPPGASYEQYF,TGTGCCAGCAGCCGACCGCCGGGAGCCTCCTACGAGCAGTACTTC